Listed below are T cell receptor beta chains from one sample, sequenced in a study of cytomegalovirus exposure and HLA in healthy donors. Libraries were prepared by immunoSEQ multiplex PCR; TCRdb keeps only in-frame clonotypes and omits some of them. The data show 150,000 to 200,000 clones, 85% seen once. Sequenced material: PBMCs. These receptor sequences come from a man between 18 and 29 years old in good health and CMV-seropositive. The CDR3 runs from the conserved cysteine through the conserved F or W. D genes are given only for firm matches. Clone size is not always given. Where it is, it says once, few, many or a class for expanded clones.

d_call,v_call,clone_size,j_call,cdr3_aa,cdr3_nt
TRBD1,TRBV28,NA,TRBJ1-2,CASSPPGTGDGYTF,TGTGCCAGCAGTCCACCAGGGACAGGGGACGGCTACACCTTC
NA,TRBV28,NA,TRBJ1-5,CASRITVNQPQHF,TGTGCCAGCAGAATAACAGTCAATCAGCCCCAGCATTTT
TRBD2,TRBV5-3,NA,TRBJ2-7,CARSLLVSSGRAYEQYF,TGTGCCAGAAGCTTGTTAGTGTCTAGCGGACGAGCTTACGAGCAGTACTTC
TRBD2,TRBV5-1,few,TRBJ2-7,CASSLGLAGGPGDEQYF,TGCGCCAGCAGCTTGGGACTAGCGGGAGGGCCCGGGGACGAGCAGTACTTC
NA,TRBV10-2,NA,TRBJ2-1,CASRDSQAIEQFF,TGCGCCAGCAGGGACAGCCAAGCAATTGAGCAGTTCTTC
NA,TRBV19,NA,TRBJ2-6,CACKGGSGANVLTF,TGTGCCTGCAAAGGGGGCTCTGGGGCCAACGTCCTGACTTTC
NA,TRBV5-1,NA,TRBJ2-5,CASSLGVAETQYF,TGCGCCAGCAGCTTGGGAGTAGCTGAGACCCAGTACTTC
NA,TRBV11-3,NA,TRBJ2-4,CASSPLRGGIQYF,TGTGCCAGCAGCCCCTTAAGGGGAGGCATTCAGTACTTC
TRBD1,TRBV13,NA,TRBJ2-7,CASSPGGQGSYEQYF,TGTGCCAGCAGCCCAGGGGGACAGGGCTCTTACGAGCAGTACTTC
NA,TRBV19,NA,TRBJ2-6,CASSKEPYSGANVLTF,TGTGCCAGTAGTAAGGAGCCATACTCTGGGGCCAACGTCCTGACTTTC
NA,TRBV7-8,NA,TRBJ2-7,CASSSSGAAYEQYF,TGTGCCAGCAGCTCCTCAGGGGCGGCCTACGAGCAGTACTTC